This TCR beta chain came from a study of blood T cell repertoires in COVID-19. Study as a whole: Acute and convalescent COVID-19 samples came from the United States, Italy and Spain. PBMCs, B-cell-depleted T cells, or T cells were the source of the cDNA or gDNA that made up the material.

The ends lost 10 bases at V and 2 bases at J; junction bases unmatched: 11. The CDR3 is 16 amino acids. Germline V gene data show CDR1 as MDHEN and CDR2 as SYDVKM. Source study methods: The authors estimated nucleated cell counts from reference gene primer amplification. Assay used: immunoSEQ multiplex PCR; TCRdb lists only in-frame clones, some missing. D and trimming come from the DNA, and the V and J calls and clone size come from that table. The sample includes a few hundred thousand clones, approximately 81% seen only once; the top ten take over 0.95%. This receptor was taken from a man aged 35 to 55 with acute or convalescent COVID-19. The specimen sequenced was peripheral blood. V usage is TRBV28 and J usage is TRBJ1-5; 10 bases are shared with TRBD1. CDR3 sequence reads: CAIKTGGRTRNQPQHF. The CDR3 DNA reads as TGTGCCATCAAGACAGGGGGCAGAACTCGCAATCAGCCCCAGCATTTT.